Shown below are 15 T cell receptor beta chains from a single sample sequenced in a study of T cell responses to AZD1222 COVID-19 vaccine. The repertoire was sequenced with immunoSEQ multiplex PCR; TCRdb's copy has only in-frame clones and lacks some. The sample contains roughly 140,000 clones, about 91% of which appear only once. This sample comprised peripheral blood, obtained on day 0 of AZD1222 vaccination. These receptors came from an adult in good health.

V is TRBV5-4 and J is TRBJ2-2; D remains unclear. V shed 4 bases and J shed 0 bases, with 13 bases lying between them. The germline CDR1 and CDR2 sequences are SGHNT and YYREEE (reference sequence). The length of the CDR3 is 16 residues. Here the CDR3 reads CASSPLTGPNTGELFF. CDR3 nucleotides: TGTGCCAGCAGCCCCTTAACGGGCCCGAACACCGGGGAGCTGTTTTTT.

The J gene is TRBJ2-2, the V gene TRBV5-6, with TRBD1 matching 10 bases. The CDR3 consists of 18 residues. Per germline, CDR1 SGHDT and CDR2 YYEEEE. Trimming at V came to 4 bases and at J to 4 bases, leaving 13 bases not matched to a gene. The CDR3 nucleotides are TGTGCCAGCAGCCTAGCTTACTTCCGGGACAGGGGCACCGGGGAGCTGTTTTTT. Protein sequence: CASSLAYFRDRGTGELFF.

The chain employs TRBV18 and TRBJ1-1; D gene ambiguous. CDR3 length equals 14 residues. V dropped 3 bases and J dropped 3 bases, with 11 bases sitting between them. Germline CDR1 KGHSH, CDR2 LQKENI. The CDR3 loop reads CASSPPSPDTEAFF. DNA for the CDR3: TGTGCCAGCTCACCCCCCTCACCGGACACTGAAGCTTTCTTT.

Comments on this clone: A read error may account for a junction end that differs from germline. The rearrangement joins TRBV7-7 to TRBJ2-1; D is uncertain. CDR1 is SSHAT, CDR2 FNYEAQ, per germline (reference sequence). CDR3 length: 13 residues. DNA for the CDR3: TGTGCTAGCAGCTTAGCTCCTGGGAATGAGCAGTTCTTC. Its protein product is CASSLAPGNEQFF.

This chain uses TRBV9 with TRBJ1-1, with D unclear. Germline V gene sequence: CDR1 SGDLS, CDR2 YYNGEE. There are 13 residues in the CDR3. The V gene lost 0 bases and the J gene lost 5 bases, with 8 bases spanning the gap. CDR3 residues: CASSVEARTEAFF. In DNA, the CDR3 is TGTGCCAGCAGCGTAGAAGCGAGGACTGAAGCTTTCTTT.

This chain links TRBV3-1 (or the pseudogene TRBV3-2) with TRBJ2-6; 8 nucleotides agree with TRBD1. The V segment lost 8 bases and the J segment 2 bases; nucleotides outside the gene matches: 2. This CDR3 has 14 residues. Germline CDR1 is LGHDT and CDR2 is YNNKEL (reference sequence). The CDR3 here is CASADRAGANVLTF. Written as DNA, the CDR3 is TGTGCCAGCGCGGACAGGGCTGGGGCCAACGTCCTGACTTTC.

The chain uses TRBV7-9 and TRBJ1-3; D remains ambiguous. Trimming stripped 1 base from V and 0 bases from J, with 7 bases between. CDR3 size: 15 residues. Looked up from germline, CDR1 is SEHNR and CDR2 is FQNEAQ (reference sequence). The chain's CDR3 is CASSLVRGSGNTIYF. The CDR3 coding sequence is TGTGCCAGCAGCTTAGTTCGGGGCTCTGGAAACACCATATATTTT.

The rearrangement links TRBV14 to TRBJ1-2; D remains unclear. From germline, CDR1 is SGHDN and CDR2 FVKESK. Trimming took 0 bases from V and 8 from J, leaving 7 bases between them. The CDR3 is 12 amino acids. This CDR3 reads CASSQDNHGYTF. As DNA, the CDR3 is TGTGCCAGCAGCCAAGATAATCACGGCTACACCTTC.

V gene TRBV5-1 combines with J gene TRBJ2-3; the D gene is possibly TRBD1 (5 bases). The CDR3 sequence is 14 residues long. In germline, CDR1 is SGHRS, CDR2 YFSETQ. V shed 4 bases and J shed 2 bases, with 11 bases lying between them. CDR3 residues: CASSPVGDTDTQYF. The CDR3 DNA reads as TGCGCCAGCAGCCCGGTAGGGGACACAGATACGCAGTATTTT. The full variable domain, rest sourced from reference TRBV5-1 and TRBJ2-3, is KAGVTQTPRYLIKTRGQQVTLSCSPISGHRSVSWYQQTPGQGLQFLFEYFSETQRNKGNFPGRFSGRQFSNSRSEMNVSTLELGDSALYLCASSPVGDTDTQYFGPGTRLTVL.

The chain couples TRBV28 to TRBJ1-1; D ambiguous. The CDR3 covers 14 residues. Per germline, CDR1 MDHEN and CDR2 SYDVKM. The V and J ends lost 6 bases and 1 base respectively, with 12 bases between them. The CDR3 region has the DNA TGTGCCAGCAGAGAACCGGCCGGGAACACTGAAGCTTTCTTT. This sequence encodes CASREPAGNTEAFF.

The chain carries TRBV9 and TRBJ2-1; TRBD2 aligns across 13 bases. This CDR3 comprises 15 residues. Germline CDR1 is SGDLS and CDR2 is YYNGEE. V lost 7 bases to trimming and J lost 7 bases; unmatched junction nucleotides: 8. For the CDR3, the DNA is TGTGCCAGCTCCCGAGGGACTAGCGGGGCTAATGAGCAGTTCTTC. Translated: CASSRGTSGANEQFF.

The chain links TRBV27 to TRBJ1-1; D might be TRBD1 (6 bases). CDR1 and CDR2 (germline): MNHEY, SMNVEV (reference sequence). This CDR3 has 15 amino acids. V gave up 5 bases and J gave up 4 bases, with 17 bases separating them. Written as DNA, the CDR3 is TGTGCCAGCAGTCTGTTGCCGCGGGGGGCCACTGAAGCTTTCTTT. This codes for CASSLLPRGATEAFF.

The gene calls are TRBV6-5 and TRBJ1-1; D gene unclear. CDR1 and CDR2 from the germline V gene are MNHEY and SVGAGI. V was pared by 4 bases and J by 2 bases, with 17 bases between. This CDR3 spans 16 amino acids. Here the CDR3 DNA reads TGTGCCAGCAGTTCCTTGTATGGCAGAACCAACACTGAAGCTTTCTTT. Amino acid sequence: CASSSLYGRTNTEAFF.

V usage is TRBV30 and J usage is TRBJ2-3; tentatively, D is TRBD2 (5 bases). Trimming pared 3 bases from V and 0 bases from J, leaving 10 bases between. Germline V gene sequence: CDR1 GTSNPN, CDR2 SVGIG (reference sequence). CDR3 length: 14 amino acids. CDR3 amino acids: CAWRGGLSTDTQYF. Written as DNA, the CDR3 is TGTGCCTGGAGGGGCGGGCTAAGCACAGATACGCAGTATTTT.

This clone was observed a few times. This chain connects TRBV15 to TRBJ1-6; D unresolved. CDR3 length equals 15 residues. Germline assignment: CDR1 LNHNV and CDR2 YYDKDF (reference sequence). V lost 2 bases, J lost 11 bases, and 16 bases lay in between. This chain's CDR3 is CATSRNQEGHTPLHF. The CDR3 nucleotides are TGTGCCACCAGCAGAAACCAGGAGGGTCACACACCCCTCCACTTT.